The 27 T cell receptor beta chains reported below all come from one sample, sequenced in a study of beta chain features in type 1 diabetes. General observations from the study: Type 1 diabetes patients had moderately but significantly shorter TCRB CDR3s in all four CD4+ subsets.

Antigens for these TCRs are unknown. The isolated RNA, all of it, was reverse transcribed, so expressed TCRB transcripts were what got sequenced. Here immunoSEQ multiplex PCR was the method, and the copy in TCRdb shows in-frame clones only, minus some. The data show around 150,000 clones, with about 8.3% seen just once and 0.45% to 0.55% held by the top ten. The source material was central memory CD4+ T cells from blood. These receptors were collected from a woman younger than 30 with type 1 diabetes.

This chain uses TRBV6-5 with TRBJ1-1; D is undetermined. The CDR3 has 12 residues. From germline, CDR1 is MNHEY and CDR2 SVGAGI. The chain's CDR3 is CLTFRVNTEAFF. CDR3 coding DNA: TGTCTAACATTCCGGGTGAACACTGAAGCTTTCTTT.

This clone has just a few counts. This chain joins TRBV5-8 and TRBJ1-6; D is possibly TRBD1 (6 bases). Germline CDR1 is SGHTS and CDR2 is YDEGEE. Trimming left V 0 bases short and J 11 bases short, with 12 bases between. CDR3 length: 14 residues. The DNA of the CDR3 is TGTGCCAGCAGCTTGGGGTCACAGGGAACACCCCTCCACTTT. Amino acids: CASSLGSQGTPLHF.

This clone was found a few times. V usage is TRBV6-5 and J usage is TRBJ1-1; D not certain. Trimming removed 4 bases from V and 6 bases from J, with 9 bases in between. Germline loops: CDR1 MNHEY, CDR2 SVGAGI. The CDR3 contains 12 residues. In nucleotides, the CDR3 is TGTGCCAGCAGTTTAGCGCGGGCTGAAGCTTTCTTT. Amino acids: CASSLARAEAFF.

The rearrangement links TRBV19 to TRBJ2-7; TRBD1 agrees at 10 bases. Per the germline V gene, CDR1 is LNHDA and CDR2 is SQIVND (reference sequence). After removal of 6 bases from V and 3 bases from J, the junction contained 2 bases not matched to a gene. The CDR3 consists of 13 residues. The CDR3 loop reads CASRGTGDYEQYF. DNA of the CDR3: TGTGCCAGTAGAGGGACAGGGGACTACGAGCAGTACTTC.

This clone turned up a few times. The V and J genes are TRBV19 and TRBJ1-2, with 8 bases that match TRBD1. The length of the CDR3 is 14 residues. Germline loops: CDR1 LNHDA, CDR2 SQIVND (reference sequence). Trimming cost V 7 bases and J 0 bases; bases outside gene matches: 4. CDR3 nucleotide sequence: TGTGCCAGTACCGGGACAGGAGCTAACTATGGCTACACCTTC. As protein: CASTGTGANYGYTF.

The J gene is TRBJ2-3, the V gene TRBV28, with D possibly being TRBD1 (5 bases). Germline V gene data show CDR1 as MDHEN and CDR2 as SYDVKM. This CDR3 has 16 amino acids. Between the trimmed V and J ends, which lost 7 bases and 0 bases, there was a span of 17 bases. The CDR3 reads CASKTQGTTSTDTQYF. The CDR3 nucleotides are TGTGCCAGCAAGACTCAGGGTACAACTAGCACAGATACGCAGTATTTT.

The sample holds a few counts of this clone. V is TRBV7-3 and J is TRBJ2-3; TRBD2 agrees at 14 bases. Germline V gene sequence: CDR1 SGHTA, CDR2 FQGTGA. The CDR3 covers 18 residues. The junction had 6 bases not matched to a gene; V was cut back by 2 bases and J by 2 bases. The CDR3: CASSLRAGLAGATDTQYF. CDR3 coding DNA: TGTGCCAGCAGCTTACGAGCGGGACTAGCGGGAGCCACAGATACGCAGTATTTT.

The gene calls are TRBV5-4 and TRBJ1-4; 7 nucleotides line up with TRBD1. Trimming took 2 bases from V and 0 from J; bases not matched to a gene: 4. Germline V lookup: CDR1 SGHNT, CDR2 YYREEE (reference sequence). The CDR3 length is 16 residues. CDR3: CASSLFGQATNEKLFF. DNA of the CDR3: TGTGCCAGCAGCTTATTCGGACAGGCAACTAATGAAAAACTGTTTTTT.

The chain combines TRBV7-2 with TRBJ1-2; no clear D gene. V shed 5 bases and J shed 8 bases, with 18 bases lying between them. CDR1 is SGHTA and CDR2 is FQGNSA in the germline V gene. This CDR3 comprises 14 residues. CDR3 DNA: TGTGCCAGCAGCCGACGTCACCCGACGGGGGGCTACACCTTC. Translating gives CASSRRHPTGGYTF.

The chain uses TRBV4-2 and TRBJ1-1; 8 nucleotides agree with TRBD1. V lost 0 bases and J lost 0; bases outside the gene matches: 0. The CDR3 is made up of 15 amino acids. Germline CDR1 LGHNA, CDR2 YNFKEQ. Here the CDR3 DNA reads TGTGCCAGCAGCCAAGAGGACAGGGTGAACACTGAAGCTTTCTTT. This translates into CASSQEDRVNTEAFF.

This chain links TRBV5-1 with TRBJ2-3; D gene unclear. The CDR3 runs to 13 residues. Deletions cut 4 bases from V and 8 bases from J, with 14 bases between. Germline V CDR1 and CDR2: SGHRS, YFSETQ. The CDR3 region is CASSRDSPPTQYF. The CDR3 DNA follows: TGCGCCAGCAGCCGTGACTCCCCGCCTACGCAGTATTTT. The full variable domain, with the rest looked up from reference TRBV5-1 and TRBJ2-3, is KAGVTQTPRYLIKTRGQQVTLSCSPISGHRSVSWYQQTPGQGLQFLFEYFSETQRNKGNFPGRFSGRQFSNSRSEMNVSTLELGDSALYLCASSRDSPPTQYFGPGTRLTVL.

The chain is built from TRBV5-4 and TRBJ1-2, with D maybe TRBD1 (5 bases). Germline V gives CDR1 SGHNT, CDR2 YYREEE (reference sequence). The CDR3 is made up of 14 amino acids. Trimming cost V 4 bases and J 2 bases, with 12 bases left between them. This CDR3 reads CASSASAGNYGYTF. CDR3 sequence (DNA): TGTGCCAGCAGCGCGTCGGCAGGGAACTATGGCTACACCTTC. The full variable domain, with the rest looked up from reference TRBV5-4 and TRBJ1-2, is ETGVTQSPTHLIKTRGQQVTLRCSSQSGHNTVSWYQQALGQGPQFIFQYYREEENGRGNFPPRFSGLQFPNYSSELNVNALELDDSALYLCASSASAGNYGYTFGSGTRLTVV.

This rearrangement joins TRBV10-3 to TRBJ2-5; D perhaps matches TRBD2 (5 bases). Germline V CDR1 and CDR2: ENHRY, SYGVKD. Trimming removed 2 bases at V and 5 bases at J, with 6 bases between. The CDR3 loop spans 12 amino acids. The CDR3 sequence is CAISEPGETQYF. The CDR3 DNA reads as TGTGCCATCAGTGAGCCGGGGGAGACCCAGTACTTC.

This clone came up a few times. The chain combines TRBV7-9 with TRBJ2-2, with D perhaps matching TRBD2 (5 bases). The CDR3 consists of 14 residues. Trimming pared 5 bases from V and 5 bases from J, leaving 12 bases between. Per the germline V gene, CDR1 is SEHNR and CDR2 is FQNEAQ (reference sequence). Here the CDR3 DNA reads TGTGCCAGCAGCCCACGGACTGAAACCGGGGAGCTGTTTTTT. Residues: CASSPRTETGELFF.

About this clone: The sample has other DNA sequences that encode this CDR3 too. This sequence joins TRBV19 and TRBJ2-5, with D possibly TRBD1 on 6 matching bases. V was trimmed by 2 bases and J by 1 base, leaving 8 bases between them. CDR1 LNHDA and CDR2 SQIVND come from the germline V gene (reference sequence). The CDR3 runs 14 residues. The CDR3 protein is CASSISRGQETQYF. The CDR3 DNA is TGTGCCAGTAGTATAAGCAGGGGCCAAGAGACCCAGTACTTC.

The chain is built from TRBV7-2 and TRBJ2-1; TRBD2 matches at 13 bases. The CDR3 spans 16 residues. V gave up 3 bases and J gave up 7 bases; unmatched junction bases: 6. Germline V CDR1 and CDR2: SGHTA, FQGNSA. CDR3 sequence: CASSFSGLAGLNEQFF. In DNA form, the CDR3 reads TGTGCCAGCAGCTTCTCGGGACTAGCGGGGTTAAATGAGCAGTTCTTC. The full variable domain, its missing parts supplied by reference TRBV7-2 and TRBJ2-1, is GAGVSQSPSNKVTEKGKDVELRCDPISGHTALYWYRQSLGQGLEFLIYFQGNSAPDKSGLPSDRFSAERTGGSVSTLTIQRTQQEDSAVYLCASSFSGLAGLNEQFFGPGTRLTVL.

This clone has more than one count but fewer than ten. This chain joins TRBV30 and TRBJ1-5; 7 bases match TRBD1. Germline CDR1 GTSNPN, CDR2 SVGIG (reference sequence). This CDR3 has 17 amino acids. V lost 3 bases, J lost 1 base, and 12 bases stayed unmatched. The DNA for the CDR3 is TGTGCCTGGAGCGGAACAGGGGTTGGTCCGAGCAATCAGCCCCAGCATTTT. It specifies CAWSGTGVGPSNQPQHF.

The V call is TRBV10-3, the J call TRBJ2-1; 13 bases agree with TRBD2. The germline CDR1 and CDR2 sequences are ENHRY and SYGVKD. The CDR3 runs 14 residues. Trimming removed 4 bases from V and 6 bases from J; junction bases left unmatched: 0. CDR3 in amino acids: CAISGTSGSNEQFF. The CDR3 DNA reads TGTGCCATCAGTGGGACTAGCGGGAGCAATGAGCAGTTCTTC.

Details on this clone: The sample has other DNA sequences that encode this CDR3 too. The rearrangement uses TRBV18 and TRBJ1-1; the D is unclear. Germline CDR1 reads KGHSH; CDR2 reads LQKENI. This CDR3 spans 13 amino acids. V dropped 6 bases and J dropped 1 base, with 9 bases sitting between them. CDR3 protein: CASSQDSNTEAFF. CDR3 DNA: TGTGCCAGCTCCCAGGATTCGAACACTGAAGCTTTCTTT.

The CDR3 here is CASSLPGGGEKLFF. CDR3 nucleotide sequence: TGTGCCAGCAGTCTCCCGGGGGGGGGTGAAAAACTGTTTTTT. V gene TRBV28 combines with J gene TRBJ1-4, with D tentatively TRBD1 (5 bases). CDR3 length: 14 amino acids. The germline V gene has CDR1 MDHEN and CDR2 SYDVKM. V was shortened by 5 bases and J by 7 bases, with 14 bases between the two germline ends.

There are a few counts of this clone. The V call is TRBV28, the J call TRBJ2-4, with D possibly matching TRBD2 (5 bases). This CDR3 is 12 amino acids long. V was trimmed by 3 bases and J by 6 bases, leaving 6 bases between them. CDR1 and CDR2 from the germline V gene are MDHEN and SYDVKM. DNA for the CDR3: TGTGCCAGCAGTTTGCTAGCAAACATTCAGTACTTC. Its protein is CASSLLANIQYF.

This clone turned up a few times. This chain uses TRBV4-3 with TRBJ1-1, with D possibly matching TRBD1 (6 bases). Germline V lookup: CDR1 LGHNA, CDR2 YSLEER. The CDR3 sequence is 17 residues long. V gave up 0 bases and J gave up 5 bases, with 19 bases separating them. CDR3 sequence: CASSQEPFSGAWTEAFF. CDR3 sequence (DNA): TGCGCCAGCAGCCAAGAACCATTCTCAGGGGCGTGGACTGAAGCTTTCTTT.

The rearrangement joins TRBV29-1 to TRBJ1-1; D gene unclear. V lost 1 base and J 2 bases, leaving 8 bases between the germline ends. The CDR3 is 13 amino acids. Germline assignment: CDR1 SQVTM and CDR2 ANQGSEA. In DNA, the CDR3 is TGCAGCGTTGAAGGTCACAGTAACACTGAAGCTTTCTTT. As protein: CSVEGHSNTEAFF.

This clone was observed a handful of times. The rearrangement links TRBV11-2 to TRBJ2-7; D gene unclear. The germline V gene encodes CDR1 SGHAT and CDR2 FQNNGV. The V gene lost 3 bases and the J gene lost 2 bases, with 5 bases spanning the gap. The CDR3 covers 12 residues. CDR3 protein: CASSFSPYEQYF. CDR3 in DNA: TGTGCCAGCAGCTTTAGCCCCTACGAGCAGTACTTC.

The chain uses TRBV11-2 and TRBJ1-2; D is uncertain. The V gene's germline CDR1 is SGHAT and CDR2 FQNNGV. The ends were cut back, 1 base at V and 4 bases at J, with 7 bases in the middle. The CDR3 has 13 amino acids. The CDR3 sequence: CASSLAQIYGYTF. The CDR3 DNA reads as TGTGCCAGCAGCTTAGCACAGATCTATGGCTACACCTTC.

The CDR3 is CASSQESRSSRVPYEQYF. The DNA of the CDR3 is TGTGCCAGCAGCCAAGAATCCCGATCTTCCAGGGTACCCTACGAGCAGTACTTC. The chain employs TRBV14 and TRBJ2-7; D is possibly TRBD1 (5 bases). Germline lookup yields CDR1 SGHDN and CDR2 FVKESK. The CDR3 runs to 18 residues. The V gene lost 0 bases and the J gene lost 2 bases, with 20 bases spanning the gap. Filled out from reference TRBV14 and TRBJ2-7, the complete variable domain reads EAGVTQFPSHSVIEKGQTVTLRCDPISGHDNLYWYRRVMGKEIKFLLHFVKESKQDESGMPNNRFLAERTGGTYSTLKVQPAELEDSGVYFCASSQESRSSRVPYEQYFGPGTRLTVT.

V and J are TRBV4-1 and TRBJ2-5; 8 nucleotides line up with TRBD1. The DNA end lines up better with TRBJ2-7; the J call may be wrong. From germline, CDR1 is MGHRA and CDR2 YSYEKL. This CDR3 comprises 14 residues. The CDR3 loop is CASSLGQGDYEQYF. The DNA of the CDR3 is TGCGCCAGCAGCCTCGGACAGGGAGACTACGAGCAGTACTTC.